This entry describes one TCR beta chain. The sample belongs to a study of blood T cells in healthy people across ages. For the second PCR, which ran for about 7 to 11 cycles, a sample-barcoded 5' primer and a J-beta primer mix were used. TCRdb re-called the 5' RACE reads with MiXCR, one entry per CDR3 protein. The sample lists around 1,700,000 distinct CDR3 sequences; about 30% were seen once. Trimming cost V 6 bases and J 10 bases, with 18 bases left between them. Germline V gives CDR1 SGHTA, CDR2 FQGNSA. The CDR3 runs 14 residues. The clonotype comes from a woman in her 30s in good health. Sequenced: blood. This chain connects TRBV7-2 to TRBJ1-4; tentatively, D is TRBD1 (5 bases). The CDR3 DNA follows: TGTGCCAGCAGTTTGGTTGGGGGTTCGGGAAAACTGTTTTTT. Its translation: CASSLVGGSGKLFF.